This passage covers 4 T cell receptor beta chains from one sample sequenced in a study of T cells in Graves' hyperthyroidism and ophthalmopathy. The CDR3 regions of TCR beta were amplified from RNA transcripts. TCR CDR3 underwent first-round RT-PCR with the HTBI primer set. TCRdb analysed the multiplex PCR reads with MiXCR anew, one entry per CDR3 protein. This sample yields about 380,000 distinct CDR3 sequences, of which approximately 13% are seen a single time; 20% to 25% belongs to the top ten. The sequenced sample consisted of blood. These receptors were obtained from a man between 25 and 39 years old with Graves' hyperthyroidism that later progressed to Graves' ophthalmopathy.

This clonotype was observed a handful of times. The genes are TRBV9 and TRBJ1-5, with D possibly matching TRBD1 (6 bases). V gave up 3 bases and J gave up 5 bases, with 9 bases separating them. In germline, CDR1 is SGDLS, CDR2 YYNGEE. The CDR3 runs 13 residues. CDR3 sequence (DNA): TGTGCCAGCAGCGCTGGACAGCATCAGCCCCAGCATTTT. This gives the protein CASSAGQHQPQHF.

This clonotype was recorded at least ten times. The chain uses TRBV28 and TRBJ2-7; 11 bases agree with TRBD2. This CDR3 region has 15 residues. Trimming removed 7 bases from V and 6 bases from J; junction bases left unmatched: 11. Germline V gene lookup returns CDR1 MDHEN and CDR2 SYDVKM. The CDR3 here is CASNTGTSGFPEQYF. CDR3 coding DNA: TGTGCCAGCAATACCGGGACTAGCGGCTTCCCCGAGCAGTACTTC.

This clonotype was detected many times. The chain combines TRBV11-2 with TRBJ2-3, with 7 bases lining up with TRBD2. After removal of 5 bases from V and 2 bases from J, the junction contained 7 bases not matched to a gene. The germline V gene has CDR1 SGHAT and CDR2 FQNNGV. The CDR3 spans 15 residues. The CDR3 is CASSHGTILTDTQYF. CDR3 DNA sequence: TGTGCCAGCAGCCACGGGACTATCCTCACAGATACGCAGTATTTT.

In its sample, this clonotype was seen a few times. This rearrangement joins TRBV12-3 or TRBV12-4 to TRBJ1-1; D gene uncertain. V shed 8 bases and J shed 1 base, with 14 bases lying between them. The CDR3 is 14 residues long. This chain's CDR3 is CASLLPRENTEAFF. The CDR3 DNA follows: TGTGCCAGCCTCCTCCCCCGGGAGAACACTGAAGCTTTCTTT.